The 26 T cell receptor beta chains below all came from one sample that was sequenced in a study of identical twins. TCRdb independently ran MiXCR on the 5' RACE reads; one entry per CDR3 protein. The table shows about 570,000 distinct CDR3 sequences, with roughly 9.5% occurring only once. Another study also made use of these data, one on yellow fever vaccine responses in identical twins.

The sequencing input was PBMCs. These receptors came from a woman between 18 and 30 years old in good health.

This chain's CDR3 is CATRGTGDNYGYTF. CDR3 nucleotides: TGTGCCACCAGGGGGACAGGGGACAACTATGGCTACACCTTC. The V and J genes are TRBV24-1 and TRBJ1-2; TRBD1 matches 10 bases. The CDR3 spans 14 residues. Germline loops: CDR1 KGHDR, CDR2 SFDVKD. Trimming took 7 bases from V and 2 from J; bases not matched to a gene: 3.

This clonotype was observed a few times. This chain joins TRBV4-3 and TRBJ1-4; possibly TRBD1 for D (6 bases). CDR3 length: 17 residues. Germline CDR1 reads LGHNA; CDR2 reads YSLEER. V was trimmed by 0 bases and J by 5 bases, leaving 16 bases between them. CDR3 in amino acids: CASSQDRGAAWNEKLFF. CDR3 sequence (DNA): TGCGCCAGCAGCCAAGATAGGGGGGCGGCCTGGAATGAAAAACTGTTTTTT.

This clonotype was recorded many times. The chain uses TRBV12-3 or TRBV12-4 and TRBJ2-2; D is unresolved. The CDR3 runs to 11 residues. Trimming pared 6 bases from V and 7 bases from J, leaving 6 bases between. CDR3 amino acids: CASSLRGELFF. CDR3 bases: TGTGCCAGCAGCCTACGCGGGGAGCTGTTTTTT.

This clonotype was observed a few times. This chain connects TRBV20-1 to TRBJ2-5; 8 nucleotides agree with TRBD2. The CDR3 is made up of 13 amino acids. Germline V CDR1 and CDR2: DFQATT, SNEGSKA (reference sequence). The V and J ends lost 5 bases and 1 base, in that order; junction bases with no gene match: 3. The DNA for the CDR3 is TGCAGTGCTTTGACTAGCGCCCAAGAGACCCAGTACTTC. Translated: CSALTSAQETQYF.

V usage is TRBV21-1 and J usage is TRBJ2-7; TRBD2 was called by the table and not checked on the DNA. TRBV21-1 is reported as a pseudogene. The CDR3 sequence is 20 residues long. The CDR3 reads CASSKRQERLSGGLTYEQYF. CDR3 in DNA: TGTGCCAGCAGCAAGCGGCAGGAGCGACTTAGCGGGGGGCTCACCTACGAGCAGTACTTC.

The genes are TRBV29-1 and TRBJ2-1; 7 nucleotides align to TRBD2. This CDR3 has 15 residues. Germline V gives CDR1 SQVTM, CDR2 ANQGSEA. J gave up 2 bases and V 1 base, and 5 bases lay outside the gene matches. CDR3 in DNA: TGCAGCGTTGAAGGTAGACTAGCAACCTACAATGAGCAGTTCTTC. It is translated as CSVEGRLATYNEQFF.

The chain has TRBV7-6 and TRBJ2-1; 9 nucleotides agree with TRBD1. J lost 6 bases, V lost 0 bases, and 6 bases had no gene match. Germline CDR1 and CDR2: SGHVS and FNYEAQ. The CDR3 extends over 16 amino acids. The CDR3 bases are TGTGCCAGCAGCTTAGCGGGGACAGGGTCTCGCAATGAGCAGTTCTTC. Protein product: CASSLAGTGSRNEQFF. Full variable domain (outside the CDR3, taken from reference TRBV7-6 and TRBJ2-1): GAGVSQSPRYKVTKRGQDVALRCDPISGHVSLYWYRQALGQGPEFLTYFNYEAQQDKSGLPNDRFSAERPEGSISTLTIQRTEQRDSAMYRCASSLAGTGSRNEQFFGPGTRLTVL.

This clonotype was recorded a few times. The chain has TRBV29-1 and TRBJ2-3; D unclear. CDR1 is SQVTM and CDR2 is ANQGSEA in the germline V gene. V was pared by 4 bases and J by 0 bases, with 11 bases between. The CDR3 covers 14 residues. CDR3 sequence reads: CSVGKTTSTDTQYF. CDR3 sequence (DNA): TGCAGCGTTGGAAAGACAACTAGCACAGATACGCAGTATTTT.

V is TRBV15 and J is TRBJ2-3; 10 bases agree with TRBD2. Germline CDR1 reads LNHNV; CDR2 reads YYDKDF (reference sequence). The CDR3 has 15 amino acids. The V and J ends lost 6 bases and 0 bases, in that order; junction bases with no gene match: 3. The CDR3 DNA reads TGTGCCACCAGGAAGACTAGCGGGAGCACAGATACGCAGTATTTT. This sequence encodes CATRKTSGSTDTQYF.

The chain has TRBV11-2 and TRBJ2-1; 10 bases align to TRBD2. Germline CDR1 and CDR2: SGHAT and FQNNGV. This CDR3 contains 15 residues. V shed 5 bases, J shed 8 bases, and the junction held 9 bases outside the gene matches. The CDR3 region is CASSQGLAAWDEQFF. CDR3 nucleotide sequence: TGTGCCAGCAGCCAAGGACTAGCGGCCTGGGATGAGCAGTTCTTC.

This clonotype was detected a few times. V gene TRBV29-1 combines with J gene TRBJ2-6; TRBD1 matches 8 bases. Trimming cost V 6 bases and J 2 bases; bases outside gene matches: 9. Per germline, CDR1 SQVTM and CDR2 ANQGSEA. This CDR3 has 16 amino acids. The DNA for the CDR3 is TGCAGCGTCAAAGCCTCAGGGGGCCCTGGGGCCAACGTCCTGACTTTC. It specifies CSVKASGGPGANVLTF.

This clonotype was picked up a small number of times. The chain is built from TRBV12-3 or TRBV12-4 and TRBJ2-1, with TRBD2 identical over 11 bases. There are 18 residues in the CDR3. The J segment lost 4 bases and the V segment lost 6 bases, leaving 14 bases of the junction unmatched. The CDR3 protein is CASSPKGLAGGLYNEQFF. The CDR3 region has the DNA TGTGCCAGCAGCCCGAAGGGGCTAGCGGGAGGACTATACAATGAGCAGTTCTTC.

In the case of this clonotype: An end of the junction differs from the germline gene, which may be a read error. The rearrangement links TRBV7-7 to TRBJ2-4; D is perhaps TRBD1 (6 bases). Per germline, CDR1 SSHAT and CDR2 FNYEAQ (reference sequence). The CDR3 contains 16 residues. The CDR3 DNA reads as TGTGCTAGCAGCTTAGGGACACAAAATTGGGGGAACATTCAGTACTTC. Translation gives CASSLGTQNWGNIQYF.

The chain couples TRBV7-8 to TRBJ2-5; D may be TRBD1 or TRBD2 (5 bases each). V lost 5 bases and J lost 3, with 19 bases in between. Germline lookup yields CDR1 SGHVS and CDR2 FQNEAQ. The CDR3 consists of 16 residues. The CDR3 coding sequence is TGTGCCAGCAGCACGCCATACCGGGACGGCGAAGAGACCCAGTACTTC. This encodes CASSTPYRDGEETQYF.

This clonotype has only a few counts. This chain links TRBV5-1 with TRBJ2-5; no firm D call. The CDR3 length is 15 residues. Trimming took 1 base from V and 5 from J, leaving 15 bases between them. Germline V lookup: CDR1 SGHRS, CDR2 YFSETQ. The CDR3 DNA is TGCGCCAGCAGCTTGTATTGGGCCCGAGAGGAGACCCAGTACTTC. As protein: CASSLYWAREETQYF.

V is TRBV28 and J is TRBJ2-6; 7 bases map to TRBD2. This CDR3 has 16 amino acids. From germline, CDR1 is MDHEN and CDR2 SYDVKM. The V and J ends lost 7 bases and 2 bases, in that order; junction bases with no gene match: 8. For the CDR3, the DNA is TGTGCCAGCATGACGGGGGGATCTCCTGGGGCCAACGTCCTGACTTTC. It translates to CASMTGGSPGANVLTF.

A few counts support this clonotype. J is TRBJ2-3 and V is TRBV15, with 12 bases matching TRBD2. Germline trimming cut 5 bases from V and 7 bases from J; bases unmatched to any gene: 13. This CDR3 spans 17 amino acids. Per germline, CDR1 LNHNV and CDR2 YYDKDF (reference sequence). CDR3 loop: CATSPPRLAGERNTQYF. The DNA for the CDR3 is TGTGCCACCAGCCCCCCCAGACTAGCGGGAGAAAGAAATACGCAGTATTTT.

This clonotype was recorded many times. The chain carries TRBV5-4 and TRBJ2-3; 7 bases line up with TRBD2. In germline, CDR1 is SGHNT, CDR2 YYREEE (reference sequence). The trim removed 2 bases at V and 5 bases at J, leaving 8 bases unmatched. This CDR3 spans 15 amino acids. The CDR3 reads CASSLRTREGDTQYF. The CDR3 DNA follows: TGTGCCAGCAGCTTAAGGACTAGGGAGGGAGATACGCAGTATTTT.

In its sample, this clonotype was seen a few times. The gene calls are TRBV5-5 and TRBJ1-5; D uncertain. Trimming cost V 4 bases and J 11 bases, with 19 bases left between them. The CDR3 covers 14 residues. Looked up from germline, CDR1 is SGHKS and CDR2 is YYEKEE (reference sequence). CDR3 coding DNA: TGTGCCAGCAGCATCGGTCAAACCGCGGGGACCCAGCATTTT. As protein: CASSIGQTAGTQHF.

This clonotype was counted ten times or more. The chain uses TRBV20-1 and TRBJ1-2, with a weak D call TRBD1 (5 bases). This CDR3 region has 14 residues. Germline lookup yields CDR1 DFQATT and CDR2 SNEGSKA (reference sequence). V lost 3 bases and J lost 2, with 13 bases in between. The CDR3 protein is CSASGAGTNYGYTF. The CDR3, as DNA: TGCAGTGCTAGCGGGGCAGGGACGAACTATGGCTACACCTTC.

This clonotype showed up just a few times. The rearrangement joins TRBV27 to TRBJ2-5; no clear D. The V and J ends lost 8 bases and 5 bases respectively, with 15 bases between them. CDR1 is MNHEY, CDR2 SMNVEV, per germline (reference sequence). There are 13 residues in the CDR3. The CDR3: CASGSFVSETQYF. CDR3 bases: TGTGCCAGCGGTTCCTTTGTCTCGGAGACCCAGTACTTC.

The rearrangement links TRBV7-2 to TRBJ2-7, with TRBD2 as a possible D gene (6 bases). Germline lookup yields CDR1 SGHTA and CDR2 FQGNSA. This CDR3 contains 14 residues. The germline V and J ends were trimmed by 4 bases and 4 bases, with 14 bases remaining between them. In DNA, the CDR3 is TGTGCCAGCAGCTGGGCCGGGACTGAATACGAGCAGTACTTC. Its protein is CASSWAGTEYEQYF.

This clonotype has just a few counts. CDR3: CASTPLGVGGTEAFF. The DNA for the CDR3 is TGTGCCAGCACCCCGTTGGGGGTTGGGGGCACTGAAGCTTTCTTT. The rearrangement uses TRBV11-2 and TRBJ1-1; possible D gene TRBD1, 5 bases. The germline V and J ends were trimmed by 7 bases and 4 bases, with 19 bases remaining between them. Looked up from germline, CDR1 is SGHAT and CDR2 is FQNNGV. This CDR3 region has 15 residues.

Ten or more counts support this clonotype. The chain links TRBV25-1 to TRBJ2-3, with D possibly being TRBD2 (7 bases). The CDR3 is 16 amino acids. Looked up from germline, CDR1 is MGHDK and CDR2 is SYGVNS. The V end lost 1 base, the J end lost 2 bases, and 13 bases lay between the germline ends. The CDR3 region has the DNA TGTGCCAGCAGTGAATTTGGGGGGGGCTCCACAGATACGCAGTATTTT. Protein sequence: CASSEFGGGSTDTQYF.

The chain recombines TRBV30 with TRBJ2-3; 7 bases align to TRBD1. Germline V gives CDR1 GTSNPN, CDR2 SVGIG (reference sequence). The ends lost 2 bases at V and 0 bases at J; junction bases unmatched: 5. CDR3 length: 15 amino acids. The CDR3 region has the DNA TGTGCCTGGAGTCAGACAGGGTCTAGCACAGATACGCAGTATTTT. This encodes CAWSQTGSSTDTQYF.

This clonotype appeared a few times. Here the CDR3 reads CASSLWDGYYEQYF. For the CDR3, the DNA is TGCGCCAGCAGCTTGTGGGACGGGTATTACGAGCAGTACTTC. J is TRBJ2-7 and V is TRBV5-1; possibly TRBD1 or TRBD2 for D (5 bases each). Germline-derived CDR1 and CDR2 are SGHRS and YFSETQ. V lost 1 base and J lost 4, with 12 bases in between. CDR3 size: 14 residues.